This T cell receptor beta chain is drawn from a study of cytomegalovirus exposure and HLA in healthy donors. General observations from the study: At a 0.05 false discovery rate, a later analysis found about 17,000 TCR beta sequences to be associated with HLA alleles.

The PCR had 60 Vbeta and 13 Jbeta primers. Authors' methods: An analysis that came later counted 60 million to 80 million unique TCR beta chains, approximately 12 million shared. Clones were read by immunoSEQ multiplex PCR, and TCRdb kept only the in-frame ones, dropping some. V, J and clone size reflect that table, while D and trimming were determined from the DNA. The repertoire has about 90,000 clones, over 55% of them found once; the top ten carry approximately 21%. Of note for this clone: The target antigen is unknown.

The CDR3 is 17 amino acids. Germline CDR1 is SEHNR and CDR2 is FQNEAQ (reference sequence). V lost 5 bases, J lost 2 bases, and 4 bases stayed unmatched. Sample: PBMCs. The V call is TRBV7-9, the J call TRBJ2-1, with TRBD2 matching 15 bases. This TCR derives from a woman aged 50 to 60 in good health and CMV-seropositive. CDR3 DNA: TGTGCCAGCAGCCTGGGACTAGCGGGGGGTACCTACAATGAGCAGTTCTTC. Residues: CASSLGLAGGTYNEQFF.